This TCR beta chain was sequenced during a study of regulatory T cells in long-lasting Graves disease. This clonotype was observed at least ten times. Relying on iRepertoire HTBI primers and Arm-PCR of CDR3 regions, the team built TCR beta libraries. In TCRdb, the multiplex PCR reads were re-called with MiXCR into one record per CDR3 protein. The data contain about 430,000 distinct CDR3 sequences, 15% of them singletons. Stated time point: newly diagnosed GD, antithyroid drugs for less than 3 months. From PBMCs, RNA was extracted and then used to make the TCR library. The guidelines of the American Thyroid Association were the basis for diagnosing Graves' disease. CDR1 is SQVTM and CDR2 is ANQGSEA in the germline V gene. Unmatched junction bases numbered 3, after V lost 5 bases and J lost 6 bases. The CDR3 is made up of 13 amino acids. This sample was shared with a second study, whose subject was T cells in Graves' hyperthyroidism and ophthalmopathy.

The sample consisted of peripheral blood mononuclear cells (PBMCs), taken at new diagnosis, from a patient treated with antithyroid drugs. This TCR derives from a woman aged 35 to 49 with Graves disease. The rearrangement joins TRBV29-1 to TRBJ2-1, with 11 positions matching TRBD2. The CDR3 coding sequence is TGCAGCGTTCCAGGACTAGCGGGCAATGAGCAGTTCTTC. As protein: CSVPGLAGNEQFF.